This T cell receptor beta chain was found in a study of blood T cell repertoires in COVID-19. Study in general: Samples of COVID-19 (acute and convalescent) were obtained from the United States, Italy and Spain. T cells, B-cell-depleted T cells, or PBMCs provided the cDNA or gDNA that served as material.

Methods used by the authors: Reference gene primer amplification yielded estimated nucleated cell counts. Here immunoSEQ multiplex PCR was the method, and the copy in TCRdb shows in-frame clones only, minus some. That table gives V, J and clone size, and the DNA gave D and trimming. Here the sample spans some 97,000 clones, just over 90% being singletons. With V trimmed by 5 bases and J by 6 bases, 10 bases remained unmatched. There are 16 residues in the CDR3. The germline V gene has CDR1 SEHNR and CDR2 FQNEAQ (reference sequence). The sequenced sample consisted of peripheral blood. This receptor was taken from a man aged 45-65 years with acute or convalescent COVID-19. This chain connects TRBV7-9 to TRBJ2-1; TRBD1 matches at 10 bases. CDR3 residues: CASSPRGTGDLNEQFF. The CDR3 nucleotides are TGTGCCAGCAGCCCCCGGGGGACAGGGGACCTCAATGAGCAGTTCTTC.